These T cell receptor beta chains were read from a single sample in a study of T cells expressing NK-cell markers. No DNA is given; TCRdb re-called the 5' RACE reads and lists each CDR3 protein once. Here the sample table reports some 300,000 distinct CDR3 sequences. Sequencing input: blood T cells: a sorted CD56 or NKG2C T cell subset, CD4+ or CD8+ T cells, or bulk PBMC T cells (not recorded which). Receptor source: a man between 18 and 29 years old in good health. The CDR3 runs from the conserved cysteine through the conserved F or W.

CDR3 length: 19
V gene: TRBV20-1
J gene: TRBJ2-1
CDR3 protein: CSARESTSGRNRSYNEQFF

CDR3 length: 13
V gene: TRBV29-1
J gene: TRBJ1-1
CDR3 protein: CSVGRGLNTEAFF

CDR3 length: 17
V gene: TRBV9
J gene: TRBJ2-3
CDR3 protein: CASSTRGGSQPTDTQYF

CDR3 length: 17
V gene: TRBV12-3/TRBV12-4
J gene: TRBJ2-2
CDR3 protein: CASSSFPGLADTGELFF

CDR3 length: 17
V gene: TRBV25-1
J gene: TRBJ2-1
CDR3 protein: CASSEYIRSSGYNEQFF

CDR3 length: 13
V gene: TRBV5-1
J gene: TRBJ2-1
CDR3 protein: CASSAHSDGEQFF

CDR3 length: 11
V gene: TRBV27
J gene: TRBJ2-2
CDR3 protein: CASSHREELFF

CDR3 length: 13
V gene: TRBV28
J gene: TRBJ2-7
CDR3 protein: CASSNRGPYEQYF

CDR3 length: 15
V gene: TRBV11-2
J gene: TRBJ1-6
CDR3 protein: CASSLERGPNSPLHF

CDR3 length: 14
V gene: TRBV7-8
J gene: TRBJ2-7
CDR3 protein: CASSNRQGAGEQYF

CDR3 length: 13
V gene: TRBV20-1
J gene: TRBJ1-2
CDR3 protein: CSALGQGGYGYTF

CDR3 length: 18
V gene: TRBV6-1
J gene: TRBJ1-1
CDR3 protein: CASSAPGQGNSVIFGAFF

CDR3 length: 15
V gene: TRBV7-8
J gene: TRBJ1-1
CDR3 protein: CASSPQTGGNTEAFF

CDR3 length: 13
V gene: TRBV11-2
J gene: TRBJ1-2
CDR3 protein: CASSFGEAGGYTF

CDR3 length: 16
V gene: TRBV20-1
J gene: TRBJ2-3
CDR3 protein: CSARDRIPSGTDTQYF

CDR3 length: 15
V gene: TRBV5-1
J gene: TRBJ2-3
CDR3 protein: CASSLTSGSRDTQYF

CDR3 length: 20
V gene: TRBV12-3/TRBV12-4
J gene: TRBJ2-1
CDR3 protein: CASSLAGSGSRGGVMNEQFF

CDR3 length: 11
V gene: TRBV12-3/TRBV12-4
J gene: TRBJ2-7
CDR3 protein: CASSAGLEQYF

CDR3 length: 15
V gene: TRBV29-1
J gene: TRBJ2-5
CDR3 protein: CSVETPREGGETQYF

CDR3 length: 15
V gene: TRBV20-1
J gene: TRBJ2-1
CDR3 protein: CSASAPGTGGIRQFF